In its sample, the clone carrying this TCR beta chain was seen many times. The antigen is undetermined. Every patient underwent thyroid surgery untreated. MiXCR reprocessed the PCR reads for TCRdb. The sample holds roughly 40,000 clones, roughly an eighth seen once. The germline V gene encodes CDR1 DFQATT and CDR2 SNEGSKA (reference sequence). The CDR3 runs to 15 residues. Losses at the gene ends were 1 base for V and 0 bases for J; bases not matched to a gene: 3. These data belong to a study of metastatic and nonmetastatic thyroid tumors. Across the whole study: The comparison covered peripheral blood and tumor or nodule tissue in malignant and benign thyroid patients. Study findings and constraints: Versus benign nodules, malignant thyroid tumors reportedly had significantly higher TCR beta diversity, in blood and tumor.

The rearrangement links TRBV20-1 to TRBJ1-3; TRBD1 agrees at 7 bases. The material sequenced was blood. The sequence was obtained from a male donor with papillary thyroid cancer or a benign thyroid nodule (not recorded which). Some clones in this sample may be carry-over from other donors' samples. CDR3: CSARGRTGSGNTIYF. CDR3 DNA sequence: TGCAGTGCTAGAGGCCGGACAGGCTCTGGAAACACCATATATTTT.